These 7 T cell receptor beta chains came from one sample sequenced in a study of beta chain features in type 1 diabetes. Expressed TCRB transcripts were sequenced because the isolated RNA had all been reverse transcribed beforehand. Some clones are missing from TCRdb's copy, which holds only in-frame ones; the method was immunoSEQ multiplex PCR. The sample consists of around 360,000 clones, roughly 13% of them appearing once. These receptors have no known antigen. Whole-study results and caveats: Type 1 diabetes patients had moderately but significantly shorter TCRB CDR3s in all four CD4+ subsets.

Material for sequencing was naive CD4+ T cells from blood. The receptors come from a woman aged 18-29 years with type 1 diabetes.

The chain links TRBV9 to TRBJ2-1; 10 positions match TRBD2. Germline CDR1 SGDLS, CDR2 YYNGEE. The V gene end was trimmed by 3 bases and the J gene end by 7 bases; junction bases not matched to a gene: 7. This CDR3 has 15 residues. DNA for the CDR3: TGTGCCAGCAGCGGGTTAGCGGGAGGCCCGAATGAGCAGTTCTTC. This translates into CASSGLAGGPNEQFF.

This chain links TRBV10-3 with TRBJ2-1; 11 bases are a match to TRBD1. Germline CDR1 and CDR2: ENHRY and SYGVKD. V lost 8 bases and J lost 6; bases outside the gene matches: 3. This CDR3 is 13 amino acids long. CDR3 sequence: CAIGTGGGNEQFF. CDR3 DNA sequence: TGTGCCATCGGGACAGGGGGTGGCAATGAGCAGTTCTTC.

This clone was counted a few times. V and J are TRBV5-1 and TRBJ2-1; weak D call: TRBD1 (5 bases). V was cut by 1 base and J by 10 bases, with 15 bases left in between. The CDR3 contains 14 residues. Germline V lookup: CDR1 SGHRS, CDR2 YFSETQ. The CDR3 protein is CASSLLQDPGEQFF. CDR3 nucleotides: TGCGCCAGCAGCTTGTTACAGGACCCAGGGGAGCAGTTCTTC.

This clone showed up just a few times. The chain carries TRBV5-1 and TRBJ2-7, with 11 bases fitting TRBD2. The germline V gene encodes CDR1 SGHRS and CDR2 YFSETQ. The CDR3 runs 18 residues. With V trimmed by 0 bases and J by 0 bases, 8 bases remained unmatched. DNA of the CDR3: TGCGCCAGCAGCTTGGCCCTAGCGGGAGGCGTGAGCTCCTACGAGCAGTACTTC. Encoded protein: CASSLALAGGVSSYEQYF.

The rearrangement links TRBV15 to TRBJ2-7; D gene ambiguous. This CDR3 spans 12 amino acids. Deletions cut 0 bases from V and 6 bases from J, with 6 bases between. CDR1 is LNHNV and CDR2 is YYDKDF in the germline V gene (reference sequence). Here the CDR3 DNA reads TGTGCCACCAGCAGAGATTCGGGCGAGCAGTACTTC. The encoded protein is CATSRDSGEQYF.

V and J are TRBV7-9 and TRBJ1-1; no reliable D call. Between the trimmed V and J ends, which lost 1 base and 11 bases, there was a span of 14 bases. Germline values: CDR1 SEHNR, CDR2 FQNEAQ (reference sequence). The CDR3 length is 13 residues. As DNA, the CDR3 is TGTGCCAGCAGCTTAGGAGGCAGGACGGGGGCTTTCTTT. Translation gives CASSLGGRTGAFF.

This clone came up a few times. The chain uses TRBV5-4 and TRBJ1-4, with TRBD1 identical over 9 bases. Germline loops: CDR1 SGHNT, CDR2 YYREEE (reference sequence). J was trimmed by 5 bases and V by 4 bases; bases with no gene match: 6. The CDR3 covers 15 residues. CDR3 in DNA: TGTGCCAGCAGCCCGACCGGGACAGGGAATGAAAAACTGTTTTTT. Translation: CASSPTGTGNEKLFF.